The 32 T cell receptor beta chains in this list originate from one sample, sequenced in a study of vaccination and CD4 T cells after COVID-19. Their antigen targets remain unknown. With the Oncomine TCR Beta short-read assay, DNA from cultured CD4+ T cells was sequenced. TCRdb processed the PCR reads anew with MiXCR; each CDR3 protein has one entry. The sample yields some 20,000 distinct CDR3 sequences, 25% to 40% seen once. Treatment indicated: approximately nine-day PBMC culture with coronavirus spike peptide pools or control peptides (ViraFEST assay). Material: cultured CD4+ T cells from blood. The source is a human donor with COVID-19.

This clonotype was seen only once. The chain couples TRBV6-1 to TRBJ2-1; D is perhaps TRBD2 (5 bases). There are 15 residues in the CDR3. Germline CDR1 is MNHNS and CDR2 is SASEGT. V was cut by 6 bases and J by 6 bases, with 18 bases left in between. CDR3 loop: CASSHTFLEGNEQFF. Here the CDR3 DNA reads TGTGCCAGCAGCCACACCTTTCTAGAGGGCAATGAGCAGTTCTTC.

The J gene is TRBJ1-5, the V gene TRBV7-2; D is unclear. The V end was cut by 5 bases, the J end by 5 bases, with 7 bases between. Germline assignment: CDR1 SGHTA and CDR2 FQGNSA. This CDR3 contains 12 residues. The CDR3, as DNA: TGTGCCAGCAGCCCCCGAGATCAGCCCCAGCATTTT. Its translation is CASSPRDQPQHF.

The gene calls are TRBV6-1 and TRBJ2-7; D not certain. Per the germline V gene, CDR1 is MNHNS and CDR2 is SASEGT. CDR3 length: 16 amino acids. V was cut by 6 bases and J by 1 base, with 19 bases left in between. CDR3 region: CASSHPSSAMSYEQYF. The CDR3 DNA is TGTGCCAGCAGCCACCCCTCTTCGGCAATGTCCTACGAGCAGTACTTC.

The V call is TRBV20-1, the J call TRBJ2-1, with TRBD2 identical over 8 bases. CDR3 size: 16 residues. The J segment lost 7 bases and the V segment lost 5 bases, leaving 16 bases of the junction unmatched. Germline V gives CDR1 DFQATT, CDR2 SNEGSKA (reference sequence). CDR3 sequence (DNA): TGCAGTGCTCTATCGGGGGCTAGCGGGTATGGGAATGAGCAGTTCTTC. Its protein product is CSALSGASGYGNEQFF.

The chain couples TRBV29-1 to TRBJ2-5, with 10 bases fitting TRBD2. The V gene end was trimmed by 5 bases and the J gene end by 5 bases; junction bases not matched to a gene: 11. The CDR3 sequence is 15 residues long. The germline V gene encodes CDR1 SQVTM and CDR2 ANQGSEA. The DNA for the CDR3 is TGCAGCGTTCGGATAGCGGGGGGATTCGGGGAGACCCAGTACTTC. It specifies CSVRIAGGFGETQYF.

This chain joins TRBV6-1 and TRBJ1-5; D ambiguous. V gave up 7 bases and J gave up 0 bases, with 10 bases separating them. Per the germline V gene, CDR1 is MNHNS and CDR2 is SASEGT. The CDR3 covers 14 residues. This chain's CDR3 is CASNEVYSNQPQHF. The CDR3, as DNA: TGTGCCAGCAACGAGGTTTATAGCAATCAGCCCCAGCATTTT.

This clonotype was counted a few times. The chain has TRBV20-1 and TRBJ2-4; 10 bases are shared with TRBD2. The germline V gene encodes CDR1 DFQATT and CDR2 SNEGSKA (reference sequence). J gave up 6 bases and V 6 bases, and 11 bases lay outside the gene matches. The CDR3 loop spans 15 amino acids. The CDR3 coding sequence is TGCAGTGCCTCACAATTAGCGGGGGGCTCAAACATTCAGTACTTC. Amino acid sequence: CSASQLAGGSNIQYF.

The chain uses TRBV7-8 and TRBJ2-7, with a tentative D call TRBD1 (5 bases). The germline gives CDR1 SGHVS, CDR2 FQNEAQ. The CDR3 totals 12 residues. V dropped 6 bases and J dropped 4 bases, with 10 bases sitting between them. This CDR3 is CASRVDNYEQYF. The CDR3, as DNA: TGTGCCAGCAGAGTGGACAATTACGAGCAGTACTTC. Full variable domain (missing parts from reference TRBV7-8 and TRBJ2-7): GAGVSQSPRYKVAKRGQDVALRCDPISGHVSLFWYQQALGQGPEFLTYFQNEAQLDKSGLPSDRFFAERPEGSVSTLKIQRTQQEDSAVYLCASRVDNYEQYFGPGTRLTVT.

The rearrangement links TRBV7-6 to TRBJ2-3; perhaps D is TRBD1 or TRBD2 (5 bases each). This CDR3 region has 14 residues. V lost 5 bases, J lost 3 bases, and 12 bases lay in between. The germline CDR1 and CDR2 sequences are SGHVS and FNYEAQ. CDR3 loop: CASSPGDGTDTQYF. The DNA of the CDR3 is TGTGCCAGCAGCCCCGGGGACGGGACAGATACGCAGTATTTT. Combining the CDR3 with reference TRBV7-6 and TRBJ2-3 gives the whole variable domain GAGVSQSPRYKVTKRGQDVALRCDPISGHVSLYWYRQALGQGPEFLTYFNYEAQQDKSGLPNDRFSAERPEGSISTLTIQRTEQRDSAMYRCASSPGDGTDTQYFGPGTRLTVL.

The rearrangement joins TRBV5-1 to TRBJ2-2; TRBD1 matches at 7 bases. Germline V gene data show CDR1 as SGHRS and CDR2 as YFSETQ. The CDR3 is 13 amino acids. With V trimmed by 4 bases and J by 6 bases, 3 bases remained unmatched. For the CDR3, the DNA is TGCGCCAGCAGCCCACAGGGGTCCGGGGAGCTGTTTTTT. Translated, it gives CASSPQGSGELFF.

The J gene is TRBJ1-6, the V gene TRBV18; the D gene is possibly TRBD1 (6 bases). The CDR3 runs 14 residues. The germline V and J ends were trimmed by 8 bases and 7 bases, with 15 bases remaining between them. Germline lookup yields CDR1 KGHSH and CDR2 LQKENI. The CDR3 coding sequence is TGTGCCAGCGGAACAGGGATCGAGAATTCACCCCTCCACTTT. Translated: CASGTGIENSPLHF. The complete variable domain, with remaining parts taken from reference TRBV18 and TRBJ1-6, reads NAGVMQNPRHLVRRRGQEARLRCSPMKGHSHVYWYRQLPEEGLKFMVYLQKENIIDESGMPKERFSAEFPKEGPSILRIQQVVRGDSAAYFCASGTGIENSPLHFGNGTRLTVT.

This clonotype turned up a few times. The CDR3 sequence: CSARATVTGVGQFF. In nucleotides, the CDR3 is TGCAGTGCTAGAGCAACCGTCACAGGAGTGGGGCAGTTCTTC. The V and J genes are TRBV20-1 and TRBJ2-1; tentatively, D is TRBD1 (5 bases). The CDR3 totals 14 residues. The ends were cut back, 1 base at V and 12 bases at J, with 19 bases in the middle. Germline V gene sequence: CDR1 DFQATT, CDR2 SNEGSKA (reference sequence).

The chain combines TRBV5-1 with TRBJ1-4, with TRBD1 as a possible D gene (5 bases). This CDR3 region has 15 residues. CDR1 SGHRS and CDR2 YFSETQ come from the germline V gene. V was trimmed by 3 bases and J by 3 bases, leaving 12 bases between them. CDR3 region: CASSSQGPANEKLFF. The CDR3 DNA follows: TGCGCCAGCAGCTCTCAGGGTCCGGCTAATGAAAAACTGTTTTTT.

CDR3 in amino acids: CASSINGQGFGYTF. CDR3 DNA: TGTGCCAGTAGTATAAATGGACAGGGGTTTGGCTACACCTTC. The rearrangement joins TRBV19 to TRBJ1-2; 9 bases are a match to TRBD1. With 2 bases clipped from V and 7 bases from J, the junction kept 5 bases outside the gene matches. CDR3 length equals 14 residues. Germline V gene sequence: CDR1 LNHDA, CDR2 SQIVND (reference sequence).

This chain connects TRBV6-1 to TRBJ2-7; the D gene could be TRBD1 or TRBD2 (5 bases each). The CDR3 has 13 amino acids. Per germline, CDR1 MNHNS and CDR2 SASEGT. Trimming took off 10 bases at V and 0 bases at J, with 13 bases between the two ends. The CDR3, as DNA: TGTGCCATCCGGGACGGGATCTCCTACGAGCAGTACTTC. Protein: CAIRDGISYEQYF.

V is TRBV2 and J is TRBJ2-7; TRBD1 matches 12 bases. The V gene's germline CDR1 is SNHLY and CDR2 FYNNEI. This CDR3 has 16 residues. Trimming at V came to 6 bases and at J to 4 bases, leaving 10 bases not matched to a gene. For the CDR3, the DNA is TGTGCCAGCAGCCAAGAGGGACAGGGGGCGAGGTACGAGCAGTACTTC. Encoded protein: CASSQEGQGARYEQYF.

The V call is TRBV6-1, the J call TRBJ1-6; no clear D gene. V gave up 4 bases and J gave up 8 bases, with 6 bases separating them. The CDR3 is made up of 12 amino acids. CDR1 is MNHNS and CDR2 is SASEGT in the germline V gene. The CDR3 here is CASSVIDSPLHF. CDR3 coding DNA: TGTGCCAGCAGTGTCATTGATTCACCCCTCCACTTT.

The chain links TRBV2 to TRBJ2-7, with D perhaps matching TRBD1 or TRBD2 (5 bases each). Deletions cut 6 bases from V and 9 bases from J, with 21 bases between. Germline V gives CDR1 SNHLY, CDR2 FYNNEI. CDR3 size: 14 residues. CDR3 residues: CASRTSGPPGVQYF. The CDR3 region has the DNA TGTGCCAGCAGGACCTCGGGACCTCCTGGCGTGCAGTACTTC.

The CDR3 nucleotides are TGTGCCAGTAGTATAAGCCGGCCTGGGAACACCGGGGAGCTGTTTTTT. It yields the protein CASSISRPGNTGELFF. The chain employs TRBV19 and TRBJ2-2; no clear D gene. This CDR3 comprises 16 residues. V lost 2 bases and J lost 1, with 11 bases in between. Germline-derived CDR1 and CDR2 are LNHDA and SQIVND (reference sequence).

The chain combines TRBV20-1 with TRBJ1-6; D unresolved. Germline CDR1 and CDR2: DFQATT and SNEGSKA (reference sequence). The CDR3 covers 16 residues. Between the trimmed V and J ends, which lost 0 bases and 0 bases, there was a span of 9 bases. The DNA for the CDR3 is TGCAGTGCTAGAGACGGCAAAGCCTCCTATAATTCACCCCTCCACTTT. Residues: CSARDGKASYNSPLHF.

This clonotype was counted only a few times. This rearrangement joins TRBV30 to TRBJ1-3; TRBD1 matches 10 bases. V shed 5 bases and J 4 bases; nucleotides not matched to a gene: 2. CDR3 length: 13 residues. From germline, CDR1 is GTSNPN and CDR2 SVGIG (reference sequence). CDR3 coding DNA: TGTGCCTGGGGACAGGGGGGGGGAAACACCATATATTTT. This translates into CAWGQGGGNTIYF.

The rearrangement joins TRBV5-4 to TRBJ2-3; 9 positions match TRBD1. Unmatched junction bases numbered 18, after V lost 7 bases and J lost 3 bases. CDR1 SGHNT and CDR2 YYREEE come from the germline V gene (reference sequence). This CDR3 has 18 residues. The CDR3 DNA reads as TGTGCCAGCCGGCCAACAGGGGGCTATCCAACGGAGACAGATACGCAGTATTTT. Its translation is CASRPTGGYPTETDTQYF. The entire variable domain, with the rest obtained from reference TRBV5-4 and TRBJ2-3, is as follows: ETGVTQSPTHLIKTRGQQVTLRCSSQSGHNTVSWYQQALGQGPQFIFQYYREEENGRGNFPPRFSGLQFPNYSSELNVNALELDDSALYLCASRPTGGYPTETDTQYFGPGTRLTVL.

The V gene is TRBV6-1, the J gene TRBJ2-7; no clear D. V was trimmed by 7 bases and J by 0 bases, leaving 16 bases between them. The CDR3 extends over 15 amino acids. Germline V lookup: CDR1 MNHNS, CDR2 SASEGT. CDR3 protein: CASTKGPTDSYEQYF. CDR3 in DNA: TGTGCCAGCACTAAAGGCCCGACGGACTCCTACGAGCAGTACTTC.

This clonotype showed up just a few times. This chain's CDR3 is CSAGGQGVAKNIQYF. CDR3 DNA: TGCAGTGCCGGAGGACAGGGAGTTGCCAAAAACATTCAGTACTTC. The rearrangement uses TRBV20-1 and TRBJ2-4, with 8 bases fitting TRBD1. The germline CDR1 and CDR2 sequences are DFQATT and SNEGSKA (reference sequence). The CDR3 has 15 amino acids. V was clipped by 6 bases and J by 1 base; unmatched bases: 8.

V usage is TRBV5-6 and J usage is TRBJ2-1, with D perhaps matching TRBD2 (5 bases). Trimming shortened V by 4 bases and J by 8 bases, and 13 bases separated the two germline ends. In germline, CDR1 is SGHDT, CDR2 YYEEEE. CDR3 size: 13 residues. The CDR3 here is CASSPGITHEQFF. The CDR3 DNA follows: TGTGCCAGCAGCCCCGGGATCACGCATGAGCAGTTCTTC.

V is TRBV6-1 and J is TRBJ1-1; the D gene is possibly TRBD1 (6 bases). Germline V gene data show CDR1 as MNHNS and CDR2 as SASEGT. The CDR3 is 14 residues long. V lost 10 bases and J lost 0, with 15 bases in between. The CDR3 DNA sequence: TGTGCCACCCGACAGGAGATAATGAACACTGAAGCTTTCTTT. Translated: CATRQEIMNTEAFF.

The chain couples TRBV6-5 to TRBJ2-7; tentatively, D is TRBD1 (6 bases). Germline V lookup: CDR1 MNHEY, CDR2 SVGAGI. CDR3 length equals 15 residues. Trimming cost V 2 bases and J 1 base, with 12 bases left between them. CDR3: CASSYDKGQSYEQYF. CDR3 nucleotide sequence: TGTGCCAGCAGTTACGACAAGGGACAATCCTACGAGCAGTACTTC.

Written as DNA, the CDR3 is TGTGCCAGCAGGCCGCCCGGCCAAAAAAGTGAAAAACTGTTTTTT. Protein sequence: CASRPPGQKSEKLFF. The chain uses TRBV25-1 and TRBJ1-4; D is unclear. The CDR3 sequence is 15 residues long. The germline V and J ends were trimmed by 6 bases and 7 bases, with 18 bases remaining between them. From germline, CDR1 is MGHDK and CDR2 SYGVNS.

This clonotype was counted between two and nine times. This rearrangement joins TRBV6-1 to TRBJ1-3; a weak D match, TRBD1 (5 bases). The germline V and J ends were trimmed by 8 bases and 0 bases, with 14 bases remaining between them. The CDR3 is 15 amino acids. Germline CDR1 and CDR2: MNHNS and SASEGT. CDR3 DNA: TGTGCCAGCGGACCGGGACGCAACTCTGGAAACACCATATATTTT. It is translated as CASGPGRNSGNTIYF.

There are a few counts of this clonotype. V is TRBV7-2 and J is TRBJ1-1, with D uncertain. The V gene lost 1 base and the J gene lost 8 bases, with 17 bases spanning the gap. Germline V gene data show CDR1 as SGHTA and CDR2 as FQGNSA. The CDR3 spans 15 residues. CDR3 in DNA: TGTGCCAGCAGCTTAGGTGGCAGGTCAGCGCCCGAAGCTTTCTTT. As protein: CASSLGGRSAPEAFF.

The chain is built from TRBV7-6 and TRBJ2-7, with D hard to call. This CDR3 is built from 16 residues. The germline CDR1 and CDR2 sequences are SGHVS and FNYEAQ. Trimming took off 1 base at V and 7 bases at J, with 20 bases between the two ends. CDR3 DNA: TGTGCCAGCAGCTTAGGGAAGCTCCCAAATCCCTGGGAGCAGTACTTC. Translating gives CASSLGKLPNPWEQYF.

This clonotype was counted only a few times. V gene TRBV7-9 combines with J gene TRBJ2-3; TRBD2 agrees at 9 bases. The CDR3 covers 14 residues. CDR1 is SEHNR, CDR2 FQNEAQ, per germline (reference sequence). J lost 1 base, V lost 8 bases, and 4 bases had no gene match. CDR3 nucleotide sequence: TGTGCCAGCGGCCCTAGCGGGGGCACAGATACGCAGTATTTT. Translation gives CASGPSGGTDTQYF.